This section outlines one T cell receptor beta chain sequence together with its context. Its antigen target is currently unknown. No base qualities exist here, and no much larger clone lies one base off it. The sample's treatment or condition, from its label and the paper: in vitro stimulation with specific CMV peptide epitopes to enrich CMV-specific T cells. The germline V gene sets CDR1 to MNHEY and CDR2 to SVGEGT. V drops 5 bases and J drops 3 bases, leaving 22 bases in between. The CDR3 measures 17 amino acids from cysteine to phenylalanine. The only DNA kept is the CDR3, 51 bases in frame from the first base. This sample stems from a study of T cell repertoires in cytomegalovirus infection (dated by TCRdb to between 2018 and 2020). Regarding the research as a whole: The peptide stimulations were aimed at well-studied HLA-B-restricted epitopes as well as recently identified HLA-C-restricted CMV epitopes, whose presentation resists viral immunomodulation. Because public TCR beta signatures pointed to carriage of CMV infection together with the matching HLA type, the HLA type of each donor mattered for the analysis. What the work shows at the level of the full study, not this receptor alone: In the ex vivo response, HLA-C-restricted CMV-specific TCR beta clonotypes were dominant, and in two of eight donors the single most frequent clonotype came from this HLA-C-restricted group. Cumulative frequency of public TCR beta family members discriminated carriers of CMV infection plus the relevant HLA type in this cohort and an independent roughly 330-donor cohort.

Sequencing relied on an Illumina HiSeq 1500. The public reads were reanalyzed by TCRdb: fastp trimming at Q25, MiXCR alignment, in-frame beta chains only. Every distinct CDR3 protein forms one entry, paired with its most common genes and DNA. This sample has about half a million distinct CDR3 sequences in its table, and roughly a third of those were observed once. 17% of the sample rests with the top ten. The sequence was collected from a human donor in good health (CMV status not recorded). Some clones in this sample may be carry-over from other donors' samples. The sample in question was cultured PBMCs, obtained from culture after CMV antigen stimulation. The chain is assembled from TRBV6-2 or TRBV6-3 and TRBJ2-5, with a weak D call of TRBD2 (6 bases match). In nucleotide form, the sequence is TGTGCCAGCAGTCCGTTCAAGACTAGAAGGATTGAAGAGACCCAGTACTTC. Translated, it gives CASSPFKTRRIEETQYF.